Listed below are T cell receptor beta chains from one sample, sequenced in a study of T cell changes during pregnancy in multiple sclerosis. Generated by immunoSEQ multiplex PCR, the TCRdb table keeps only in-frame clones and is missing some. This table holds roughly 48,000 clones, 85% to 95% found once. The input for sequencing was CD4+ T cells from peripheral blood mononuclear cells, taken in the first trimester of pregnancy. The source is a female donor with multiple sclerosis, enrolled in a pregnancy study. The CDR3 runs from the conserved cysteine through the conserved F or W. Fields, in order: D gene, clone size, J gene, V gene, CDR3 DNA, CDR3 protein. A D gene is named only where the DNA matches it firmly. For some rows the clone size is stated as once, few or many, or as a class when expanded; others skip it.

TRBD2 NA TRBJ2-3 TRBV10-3 TGTGCCATCAGTGCCGGGACTAGCGGGACTGCTGGAGGCACAGATACGCAGTATTTT CAISAGTSGTAGGTDTQYF
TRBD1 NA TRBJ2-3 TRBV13 TGTGCCAGCAGCCGGGACAGCCGCACAGATACGCAGTATTTT CASSRDSRTDTQYF
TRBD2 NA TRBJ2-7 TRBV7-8 TGTGCCAGCAGCTTAGGAACTAGCGGGGGGACTACCTCCTACGAGCAGTACTTC CASSLGTSGGTTSYEQYF
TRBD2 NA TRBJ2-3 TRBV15 TGTGCCACCAGCAGTCGACTAGCGGGGGCCACAGATACGCAGTATTTT CATSSRLAGATDTQYF
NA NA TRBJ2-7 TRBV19 TGTGCCAGTAGTATAGTCCGAGGGGGTTTGAGATACGAGCAGTACTTC CASSIVRGGLRYEQYF
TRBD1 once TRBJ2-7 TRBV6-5 TGTGCCAGCAGGCCTACAGGGGGCGCCTACGAGCAGTACTTC CASRPTGGAYEQYF
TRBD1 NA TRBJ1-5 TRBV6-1 TGTGCCAGCACTGACAGGGGCAATCAGCCCCAGCATTTT CASTDRGNQPQHF
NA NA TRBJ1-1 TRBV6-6 TGTGCCAGCACCCAGGGGCGGTGGACTGAAGCTTTCTTT CASTQGRWTEAFF
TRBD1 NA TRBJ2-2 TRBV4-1 TGCGCCAGCAGCCAAGAAGACAGGGTAGCGAACACCGGGGAGCTGTTTTTT CASSQEDRVANTGELFF
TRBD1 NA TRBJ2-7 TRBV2 TGTGCCAGCAGTGACCCGGTGACAGGGACCTTCTACGAGCAGTACTTC CASSDPVTGTFYEQYF
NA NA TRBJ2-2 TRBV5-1 TGCGCCAGCAGCTTGTGGGTACAGCGGAAAAACACCGGGGAGCTGTTTTTT CASSLWVQRKNTGELFF
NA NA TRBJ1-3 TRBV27 TGTGCCAGCAGTCCATACTACGACCGGAGCTCTGGAAACACCATATATTTT CASSPYYDRSSGNTIYF
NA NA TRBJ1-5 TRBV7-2 TGTGCCAGCAGCTTACGGGCGCGGGATCAGCCCCAGCATTTT CASSLRARDQPQHF
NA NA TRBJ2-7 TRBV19 TGTGCCAGTAGTATAACAGGTACCTACGAGCAGTACTTC CASSITGTYEQYF
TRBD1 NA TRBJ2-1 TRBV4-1 TGCGCCAGCAGCGATCAGGGGGCTCGGAATGAGCAGTTCTTC CASSDQGARNEQFF
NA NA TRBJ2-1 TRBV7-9 TGTGCCAGCAGCCCACTCCGGAGCTCCTACAATGAGCAGTTCTTC CASSPLRSSYNEQFF
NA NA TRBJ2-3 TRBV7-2 TGTGCCAGCAGCCGACCGGGGGGCCCTAGCACAGATACGCAGTATTTT CASSRPGGPSTDTQYF
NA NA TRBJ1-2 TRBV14 TGTGCCAGCAGCCAAGCTAGGGGCGGCTACACCTTC CASSQARGGYTF
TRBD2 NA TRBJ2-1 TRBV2 TGTGCCAGCAGCTTGCGGGGGGGCTACAATGAGCAGTTCTTC CASSLRGGYNEQFF
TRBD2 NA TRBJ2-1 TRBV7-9 TGTGCCAGCAGCTTAGCCCATCCCGGGACTAGATTAGACGACGAGCAGTTCTTC CASSLAHPGTRLDDEQFF
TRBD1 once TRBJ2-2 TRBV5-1 TGCGCCAGCAGCGAAACTTTGGGACAGCAGAACACCGGGGAGCTGTTTTTT CASSETLGQQNTGELFF
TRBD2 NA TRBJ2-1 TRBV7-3 TGTGCCAGCAGCTTGATAGCGGGGTCCTACAATGAGCAGTTCTTC CASSLIAGSYNEQFF
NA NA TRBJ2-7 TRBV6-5 TGTGCCAGCAGTCCCCAGTGGCCGCCCTACGAGCAGTACTTC CASSPQWPPYEQYF
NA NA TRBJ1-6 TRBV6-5 TGTGCCAGCAGTTCGGGGGACTCCTATAATTCACCCCTCCACTTT CASSSGDSYNSPLHF
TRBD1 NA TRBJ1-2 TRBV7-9 TGTGCCAGCAGCTCAACAGGGGCTTGGGACTATGGCTACACCTTC CASSSTGAWDYGYTF
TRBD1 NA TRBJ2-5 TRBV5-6 TGTGCCAGCAGCTTAACGGGACCGGGACAGGGGGCCTGGGAGACCCAGTACTTC CASSLTGPGQGAWETQYF
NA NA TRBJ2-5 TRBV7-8 TGTGCCAGCAGCTTAGCACTTCAAGAGACCCAGTACTTC CASSLALQETQYF
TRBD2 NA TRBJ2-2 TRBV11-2 TGTGCCAGCAGCCCCTGGGGGGAGGGAGGAACCGGGGAGCTGTTTTTT CASSPWGEGGTGELFF
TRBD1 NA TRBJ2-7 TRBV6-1 TGTGCCAGCAGTGACTGGGGGAGAGGGGGCTCTGACGAGCAGTACTTC CASSDWGRGGSDEQYF
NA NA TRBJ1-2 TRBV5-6 TGTGCCAGCAGCTTGCTGGCAGTGCCTCATAACTATGGCTACACCTTC CASSLLAVPHNYGYTF
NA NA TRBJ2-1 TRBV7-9 TGTGCCAGCAGCGAGAATGAGTACAATGAGCAGTTCTTC CASSENEYNEQFF
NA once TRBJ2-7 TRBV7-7 TGTGCTAGCAGCCTGGGGGACACTTCCTACGAGCAGTACTTC CASSLGDTSYEQYF
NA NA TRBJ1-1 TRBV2 TGTGCCAGCGGCCTGGCCGGAGGTCTTGAAGCTTTCTTT CASGLAGGLEAFF
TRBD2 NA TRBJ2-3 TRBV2 TGTGCCAGCAGCCTGGGACTAGCAGGCACAGATACGCAGTATTTT CASSLGLAGTDTQYF
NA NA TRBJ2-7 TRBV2 TGTGCCAGCAGCCCCTCAGGCCTGGCTTCCTACGAGCAGTACTTC CASSPSGLASYEQYF
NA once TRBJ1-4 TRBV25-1 TGTGCCAGCAGTCCCCGGGGGGGTAATGAAAAACTGTTTTTT CASSPRGGNEKLFF
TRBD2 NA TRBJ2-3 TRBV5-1 TGCGCCAGCAGCCTCGGACTAGCGGGGGGCAGGGCAGATACGCAGTATTTT CASSLGLAGGRADTQYF
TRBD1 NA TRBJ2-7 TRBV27 TGTGCCAGCGCCCAAAGCTGGACAGGGGTGATCGAGCAGTACTTC CASAQSWTGVIEQYF
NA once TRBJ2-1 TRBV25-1 TGTGCCAGCAGTTCCCAGGGGTATGAGCAGTTCTTC CASSSQGYEQFF
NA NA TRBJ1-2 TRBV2 TGTGCAAGGCGACAGGTCGGCGGCTACACCTTC CARRQVGGYTF
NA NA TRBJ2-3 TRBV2 TGTGCCAGCAGTGGCTACAGGGTTGTAGATACGCAGTATTTT CASSGYRVVDTQYF